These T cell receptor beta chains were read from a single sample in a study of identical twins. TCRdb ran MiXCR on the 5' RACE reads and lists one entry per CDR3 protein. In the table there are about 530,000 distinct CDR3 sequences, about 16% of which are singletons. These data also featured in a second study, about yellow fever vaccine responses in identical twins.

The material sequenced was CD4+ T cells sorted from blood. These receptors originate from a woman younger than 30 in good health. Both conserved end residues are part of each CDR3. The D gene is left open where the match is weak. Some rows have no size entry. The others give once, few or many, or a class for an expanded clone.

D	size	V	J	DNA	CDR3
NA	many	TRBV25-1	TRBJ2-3	TGTGCCAGCAGCCCAGAGGGTTGGACAGATACGCAGTATTTT	CASSPEGWTDTQYF
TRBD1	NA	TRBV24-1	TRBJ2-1	TGTGCCACCAAGGGACAGGCCAATGAGCAGTTCTTC	CATKGQANEQFF
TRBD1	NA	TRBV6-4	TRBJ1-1	TGTGCCAGCAGTGTCACGCCCGGGACAGGGTGGACTGAAGCTTTCTTT	CASSVTPGTGWTEAFF
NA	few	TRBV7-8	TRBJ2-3	TGTGCCAGCAGCTTAGGGTCCTTTGATACGCAGTATTTT	CASSLGSFDTQYF
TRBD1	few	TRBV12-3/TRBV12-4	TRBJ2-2	TGTGCCAGCAGTTTCGGTGTGACAGGGACCACCGGGGAGCTGTTTTTT	CASSFGVTGTTGELFF
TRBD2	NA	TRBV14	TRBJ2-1	TGTGCCAGCAGCCATCGTACGAAGATGGCTAGCGGGAGGTGGGACAATGAGCAGTTCTTC	CASSHRTKMASGRWDNEQFF
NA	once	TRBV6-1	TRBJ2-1	TGTGCCAGCAGTGCCAGGGGGGCCTACTCCTACAATGAGCAGTTCTTC	CASSARGAYSYNEQFF
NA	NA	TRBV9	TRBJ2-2	TGTGCCAGCAGCGTAGGTCCAGGGGCCGGGGAGCTGTTTTTT	CASSVGPGAGELFF
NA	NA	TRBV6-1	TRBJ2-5	TGTGCCAGCACTAAGACCGACCAAGAGACCCAGTACTTC	CASTKTDQETQYF
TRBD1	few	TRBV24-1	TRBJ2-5	TGTGCCACCAGTGATTTCGGGACAGGGGATTCGGAGACCCAGTACTTC	CATSDFGTGDSETQYF
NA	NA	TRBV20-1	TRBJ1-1	TGCAGTGCCGCAGGGAACACTGAAGCTTTCTTT	CSAAGNTEAFF
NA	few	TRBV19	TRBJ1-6	TGTGCCAGTCGAGAAGGACAGCCTAATTCACCCCTCCACTTT	CASREGQPNSPLHF
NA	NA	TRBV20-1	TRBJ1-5	TGCAGTGCTCTACTAGGAGGGAATAGCAATCAGCCCCAGCATTTT	CSALLGGNSNQPQHF
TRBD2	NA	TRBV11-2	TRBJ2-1	TGTGCCAGCAGCCTAGATGGACTAGCGGGGGGCGAGCAGTTCTTC	CASSLDGLAGGEQFF
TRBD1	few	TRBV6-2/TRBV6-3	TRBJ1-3	TGTGCCAGCAGTTCCCAACAGGGGCCTGGAAACACCATATATTTT	CASSSQQGPGNTIYF
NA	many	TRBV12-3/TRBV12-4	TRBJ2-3	TGTGCCAGCAGCCTAGGGGGGGGGGCGACAGATACGCAGTATTTT	CASSLGGGATDTQYF
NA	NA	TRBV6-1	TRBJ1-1	TGTGCCAGCAGACGGACGTTGGGGGGAGGCACTGAAGCTTTCTTT	CASRRTLGGGTEAFF
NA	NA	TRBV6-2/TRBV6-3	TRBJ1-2	TGTGCCAGCAGCCCTATTAAGAACTATGGCTACACCTTC	CASSPIKNYGYTF
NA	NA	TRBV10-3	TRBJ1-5	TGTGCCATCAGTGAAGTGGGCCAGCCCCAGCATTTT	CAISEVGQPQHF
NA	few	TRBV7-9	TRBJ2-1	TGTGCCAGCAGCTTAGAAGGGTTCTTC	CASSLEGFF
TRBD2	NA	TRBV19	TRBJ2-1	TGTGCCAGTAGTCGGCTAGCGGGAGGGTCAGAGCAGTTCTTC	CASSRLAGGSEQFF
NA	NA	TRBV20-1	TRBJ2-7	TGCAGTGCTAGTTCTCTAGGAATGTACGAGCAGTACTTC	CSASSLGMYEQYF
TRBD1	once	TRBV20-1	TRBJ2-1	TGCAGTGCTAACTGGGGCAGGGGGCCCTACAATGAGCAGTTCTTC	CSANWGRGPYNEQFF
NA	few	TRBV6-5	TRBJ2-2	TGTGCCAGCAGTTACTCGGTCGGCGGGGAGCTGTTTTTT	CASSYSVGGELFF
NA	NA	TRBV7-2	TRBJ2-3	TGTGCCAGCAGCCCGCGGGACAGATCGTATACGCAGTATTTT	CASSPRDRSYTQYF
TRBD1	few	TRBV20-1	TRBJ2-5	TGCAGTGCTAGTCTAGGGACAGGGGGGATCCAAGAGACCCAGTACTTC	CSASLGTGGIQETQYF
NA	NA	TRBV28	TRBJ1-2	TGTGCCAGCAGCGCAGGCAGACCCTATGGCGGCTACACCTTC	CASSAGRPYGGYTF
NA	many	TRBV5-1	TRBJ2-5	TGCGCCAGCAGAGAATTCGAGACCCAGTACTTC	CASREFETQYF
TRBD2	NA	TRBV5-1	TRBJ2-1	TGCGCCAGCAGCAAAGAGAGCGGGATGTCCTACAATGAGCAGTTCTTC	CASSKESGMSYNEQFF
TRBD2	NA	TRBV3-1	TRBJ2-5	TGTGCCAGCAGCCGAGACGGAACTAGCGGGAGCCAAGAGACCCAGTACTTC	CASSRDGTSGSQETQYF
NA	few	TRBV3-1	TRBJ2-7	TGTGCCAGCAGTCCCCACAGGGAGGGCGTGGGCGAGCAGTACTTC	CASSPHREGVGEQYF
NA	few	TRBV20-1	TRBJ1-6	TGCAGTGCTAGGACCTATCGGGAGACAACTTCACCCCTCCACTTT	CSARTYRETTSPLHF
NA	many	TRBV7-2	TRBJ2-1	TGTGCCAGCAGCTTATCCGGGAGCACCTACAATGAGCAGTTCTTC	CASSLSGSTYNEQFF
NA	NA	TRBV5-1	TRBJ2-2	TGCGCCAGCCAGCAGGGTAACACCGGGGAGCTGTTTTTT	CASQQGNTGELFF
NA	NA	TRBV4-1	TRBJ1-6	TGCGCCAGCAGCCAAGCCGACCGGACCCTCCACTTT	CASSQADRTLHF
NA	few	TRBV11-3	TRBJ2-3	TGTGCCAGCACCCCCGCTCTGGGTACGCAGTATTTT	CASTPALGTQYF
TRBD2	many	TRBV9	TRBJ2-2	TGTGCCAGCAGCGGGACGGGACTAAACACCGGGGAGCTGTTTTTT	CASSGTGLNTGELFF
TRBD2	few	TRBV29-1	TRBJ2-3	TGCAGCGTTGAAAGGACTAGCACCACAGATACGCAGTATTTT	CSVERTSTTDTQYF
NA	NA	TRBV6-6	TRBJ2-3	TGTGCCAGCAAGGTCGACGACACAGATACGCAGTATTTT	CASKVDDTDTQYF
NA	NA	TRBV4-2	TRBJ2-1	TGTGCCAGCAGCCAGAACGACCAGGGAAGAGTAGGCAATGAGCAGTTCTTC	CASSQNDQGRVGNEQFF
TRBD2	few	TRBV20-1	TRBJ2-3	TGCAGTGCTAGCTCGGCTAGCGGGGGGAGAATGGATACGCAGTATTTT	CSASSASGGRMDTQYF
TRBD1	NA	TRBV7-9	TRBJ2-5	TGTGCCAGCAGCTTAGGACAGGGGATCTCTGAGACCCAGTACTTC	CASSLGQGISETQYF
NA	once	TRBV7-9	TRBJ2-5	TGTGCCAGCAGTTTCCCCTTAGAGACCCAGTACTTC	CASSFPLETQYF
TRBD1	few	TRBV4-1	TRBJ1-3	TGCGCCAGCAGCCACCGGGACAGGGGATTAGGTGGAAACACCATATATTTT	CASSHRDRGLGGNTIYF
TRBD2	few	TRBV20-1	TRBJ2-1	TGCAGTGCCGTGACTAGCGGGCAGTCTTACAATGAGCAGTTCTTC	CSAVTSGQSYNEQFF
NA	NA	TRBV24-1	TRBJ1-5	TGTGCCACCAGCAGGGGTTCCCAGCCCCAGCATTTT	CATSRGSQPQHF
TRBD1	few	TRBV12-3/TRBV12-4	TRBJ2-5	TGTGCCAGCATTCGGGACAGGACCCAAGAGACCCAGTACTTC	CASIRDRTQETQYF